This T cell receptor beta chain was observed in a study of blood T cell repertoires in COVID-19. Study-level information: Sources were T cells, B-cell-depleted T cells, or PBMCs; the material itself was cDNA or gDNA.

Clones were read by immunoSEQ multiplex PCR, and TCRdb kept only the in-frame ones, dropping some. The sample has more than 150,000 clones; around 84% are singletons. The CDR3 sequence is 11 residues long. V dropped 5 bases and J dropped 5 bases, with 7 bases sitting between them. CDR1 ENHRY and CDR2 SYGVKD come from the germline V gene. The Seattle site enrolled patients during active infection and followed them longitudinally. The chain uses TRBV10-3 and TRBJ2-7; TRBD1 is a possible D gene (5 bases). The material sequenced was peripheral blood. This receptor was obtained from a man aged 55 to 70 with COVID-19, enrolled during active disease. The CDR3 loop reads CAISPRDEQYF. CDR3 coding DNA: TGTGCCATCAGTCCCAGGGACGAGCAGTACTTC.